This T cell receptor beta chain was profiled in a study of cytomegalovirus exposure and HLA in healthy donors (dated by TCRdb to 2016 to 2017). The study in broad terms: According to an earlier analysis of a few hundred of the donors, about 180 million T cells yielded 117 million unique TCR beta sequences and approximately 300 Gb of sequence data. An early release covering over 500 HLA-typed donors comprised 250 to 350 gigabases of sequencing data and 85 million or so unique TCR sequences. The genetic ancestry cluster associated with self-reported Caucasian donors included about four fifths of the 398 genotyped donors. The study was designed to test whether signatures of past pathogen exposure could be identified by cataloging public T cell receptors. The T cell repertoires of 666 subjects were profiled by immunosequencing and related to cytomegalovirus serostatus. A separate validation cohort of roughly 110 different subjects was used in addition to the roughly 670-subject first cohort. High-throughput TCR immunosequencing, statistical association of individual TCRs with disease status, and machine learning were combined to predict cytomegalovirus infection status. A later analysis re-analyzed previously published TCR beta repertoires from 550 to 700 donors and added high-resolution HLA genotyping to study TCR occurrence patterns. The later analysis used no new phenotypic data to find candidate immune exposures, relying instead on TCR beta sequences and their occurrence across donors. An earlier analysis of more than 450 of the donors used high-throughput TCR beta sequencing to judge whether each TCR beta V gene segment behaved as functional or pseudogenic. Donor age, sex, ethnicity and CMV serostatus were compiled together with the repertoire data. In a later genetic analysis, genome-wide SNP genotypes for about 65% of the roughly 700 donors were used, and that subset was treated as a discovery cohort. All discovery cohort repertoires had been generated on a single sequencing platform. HLA typing covered class I and class II loci at four-digit resolution. The number of donors typed differed by locus, with roughly 620-630 for A, B, C, DRB1 and DQB1, around 500 for DQA1, about 610 for DPA1, and over 400 for DPB1. Roughly 5 DR-DQ haplotypes were treated as single units for association and clustering because of strong linkage in the cohort. Among roughly 400 genotyped donors of the cohort, an average of around 220,000 unique TCR beta nucleotide sequences was sequenced per donor, of which roughly 17% were non-productive. Results the study describes overall, beyond this receptor: A further reported finding was that TCR beta sequences accurately predicted the HLA-A and HLA-B alleles for most subjects in the first cohort. Most CMV-associated TCR beta chains appeared to be HLA-restricted in a later analysis, and the HLA associations seemed to be driven largely by CMV exposure. It was suggested by the authors that the approach could potentially be generalized to other disease states and immunological phenotypes. Because the 87-base-pair reads could not distinguish some IMGT-functional V segments, including TRBV6-2 and TRBV6-3, those segments were excluded. Because counts were too low, fewer than 20 rarely observed V segments, including chromosome 9 orphons, were excluded from the earlier analysis of 587 of the donors. When HLA alleles, especially DR and DQ, strongly co-occurred, attributing TCR associations to individual alleles was difficult. According to a later analysis, TCR association rates differed among HLA loci, with DRB1 alleles showing the most associated TCRs and HLA-C alleles showing the fewest. A group of highly shared sequence variants was considered likely to be a technical artifact of the sequencing pipeline. Most TCR sequences were seen in very few donors, while some public TCRs were found in many individuals. A total of fewer than 200 TCR beta chains were listed by the study as associated with cytomegalovirus. Immune exposure information for the cohort was limited to CMV serostatus. Because HLA typing was unavailable for some donors at each locus, only the typed subset was used in association tests. A later genetic analysis reported fewer N-insertions in productive TCRs among donors in an Asian-associated ancestry cluster than the roughly 700-donor mean. This cohort had only TCR beta chains sequenced, and the lack of alpha or paired-chain data limited which features could be detected. In a later analysis, around 15,000 TCR beta sequences were associated with specific HLA alleles at a false discovery rate of 0.05. Linkage disequilibrium might explain the correlated functional status among segregating V segments, but an unknown experimental factor could not be excluded. According to a later analysis, parvovirus B19, influenza, CMV and Epstein-Barr virus appeared linked to several top co-occurrence clusters. The presence/absence analyses assumed that sequencing depth was roughly uniform across donors, and that assumption may not be true. V-gene and J-gene trimming of TCR beta chains was associated with a missense DCLRE1C variant in a later genetic analysis, and the association was replicated in an independent cohort. Broadly in line with IMGT annotations, most TCR beta V segments showed up in productive rearrangements about 90% or about 30% of the time in an earlier analysis of several hundred of the donors. Three of the identified cytomegalovirus-associated TCR beta chains were confirmed in vitro to be specific for cytomegalovirus antigens. The classifier was reported to diagnose cytomegalovirus status with high specificity and sensitivity in both the original and validation cohorts. A later analysis found that HLA-associated TCR beta chains were more clonally expanded and had lower generation probabilities than equally common non-associated chains.

Library prep was done by the immunoSEQ multiplex PCR assay. The multiplex PCR relied on a mix of 60 forward primers for TCR Vbeta segments and 13 reverse primers for TCR Jbeta segments. Amplification of the CDR3 region of rearranged TCR beta genes was performed with a multiplex PCR assay on genomic DNA. The amplified TCR beta libraries were sequenced on the Illumina HiSeq System as 87-base-pair reads. The authors processed their data as follows. A later analysis tallied 80 million to 95 million unique TCR beta chains across the roughly 610 repertoires, and approximately 11 million of those chains were shared by two or more donors. Raw reads were error-corrected and collapsed into unique sequences with a nearest-neighbor algorithm that merged closely related sequences to remove PCR and sequencing errors. CDR3 sequences were aligned to IMGT reference sequences to assign V, D and J gene segments. For a sequence to be retained, a match of at least six nucleotides to both a V gene segment and a J gene segment was required. Rearrangements were classified as productive when the CDR3 lacked stop codons and remained in frame with V and J, and all other rearrangements were classified as non-productive. CDR3 was defined by IMGT convention, running from the second conserved V-encoded cysteine to the conserved J-encoded phenylalanine. In an earlier analysis of more than 550 of the donors, sequences lacking an unambiguous match to a single V gene segment were excluded. In an earlier analysis of 587 of the donors, V segments were called functional above 56.7% productive rearrangements and were called segregating when the between-donor standard deviation exceeded 5%. To diagnose cytomegalovirus status from the catalog of TCR beta chain sequences, a statistical classification framework was built. In a later analysis, V and J genes were assigned by comparing TCR nucleotide sequences against IMGT/GENE-DB human TR gene sequences. In a later analysis, CDR3 sequences and most-parsimonious VDJ recombination scenarios were assigned using the TCRdist pipeline. In a later analysis, each TCR beta chain was defined by its CDR3 amino acid sequence together with its V-gene family, and reads lacking a unique V-gene family were excluded. In a later analysis, around 650 highly shared, low-generation-probability nucleotide sequences were removed to address suspected cross-contamination and a sequencing artifact. For each public chain, a later analysis derived a clonal expansion index from normalized ranks of inferred template counts within each repertoire. Generation probabilities in a later analysis came from a VDJ recombination model fitted to out-of-frame rearrangements, and those results were checked against IGoR. A later analysis scored TCR-TCR, TCR-HLA and TCR-CMV co-occurrence with hypergeometric tests, applying a repertoire-size bias correction to TCR pairs. A later analysis estimated false discovery rates by permuting HLA or CMV assignments 20 times. A later analysis grouped co-occurring TCRs with DBSCAN, adding TCRdist sequence similarity when clustering within HLA-allele-positive subsets. For co-occurrence clustering, repertoires with fewer than 30,000 or more than 120,000 public chains were excluded, along with a handful of repertoires with anomalous nucleotide sharing. TCRdb mirrors the immuneACCESS table, restricted to in-frame sequences. Some clones are absent from its copies; in checked studies, under half trace to an unresolved V gene, and the reason for the others is unknown. Clone size and V and J calls were adopted from that table, with D and trimming inferred from the DNA. The sample data list under 200,000 clones, and roughly 79% of these were observed just once. The ten largest account for around 14% of the sample.

The junction carries 9 bases between V and J, which are trimmed by 0 bases and 3 bases respectively. As encoded in the germline V gene (reference sequence), CDR1 is GTSNPN while CDR2 is SVGIG. The CDR3 has 13 amino acids, counting the end cysteine and phenylalanine. Only the CDR3 region is kept as DNA, spanning 39 bases read in frame from base 1. The cohort was made up of 666 healthy bone marrow donors. At the time of sampling, all cohort members were nominally healthy, though unrecorded immune exposures were likely present. The donor tested CMV seronegative and was one of the 352 seronegative cohort members. Each donor provided a peripheral blood sample, and peripheral blood mononuclear cells were used for TCR beta sequencing. The Qiagen DNeasy Blood Extraction Kit was used to extract genomic DNA from the blood cell samples. About this clone itself: Its antigen remains unidentified. Base qualities were left out, and no much larger clone turns up one base away.

The rearranged segments are TRBV30 and TRBJ2-7, with the D segment identity uncertain. Input material: PBMCs. This receptor was taken from a woman between 45 and 60 years old in good health and CMV-seronegative. The encoded CDR3 is CAWSVDIFYEQYF. The sequenced DNA: TGTGCCTGGAGTGTTGACATATTCTACGAGCAGTACTTC.